This T cell receptor beta chain came from a study of T cell responses to AZD1222 COVID-19 vaccine. Notes on the study in general: Regions 160-218 and 743-854 dominated among vaccine-associated CD4 TCRs spanning spike.

As for this clone: As yet, its antigen is unknown.

CDR1 is SGHTA and CDR2 is FQGTGA in the germline V gene. V was trimmed by 1 base and J by 6 bases, leaving 13 bases between them. The CDR3 extends over 15 amino acids. TCRdb's copy holds only in-frame clones and misses some; the assay was immunoSEQ multiplex PCR. The sample contains fewer than 200,000 clones, 80% to 95% of which appear only once. Material: peripheral blood, obtained on day 0 of AZD1222 vaccination. This receptor was obtained from an adult in good health. This chain connects TRBV7-3 to TRBJ2-1, with D possibly matching TRBD2 (5 bases). The CDR3 loop reads CASSLNLRGSNEQFF. CDR3 sequence (DNA): TGTGCCAGCAGCTTAAATTTACGCGGGTCCAATGAGCAGTTCTTC. The full variable domain, rest sourced from reference TRBV7-3 and TRBJ2-1, is GAGVSQTPSNKVTEKGKYVELRCDPISGHTALYWYRQSLGQGPEFLIYFQGTGAADDSGLPNDRFFAVRPEGSVSTLKIQRTERGDSAVYLCASSLNLRGSNEQFFGPGTRLTVL.